This entry is about one TCR beta chain. The target of this receptor is not known. The sample holds no much larger clone one base away, and base qualities are not on file. The sample belongs to a study of T cell responses to AZD1222 COVID-19 vaccine (dated by TCRdb to about 2021). The study in broad terms: AZD1222 recipients with second doses at about 4 weeks or about 12 weeks were pooled, because spike-specific TCR depth and breadth did not differ between schedules. TCR sequencing covered more than 230 trial participants: 207 given two doses of AZD1222 and 26 given two doses of MenACWY control vaccine. Enrollment into the trials was organized by age into subgroups of 18-55, 56-69 and 70-plus years, and those subgroups contained roughly 150, 30 and 60 TCR-sequenced participants, respectively.

The label giving this sample's time point can be read as: baseline before first vaccination. Vaccinee samples were obtained from the UK trials COV001 and COV002, which included a single-blind randomized controlled phase 2/3 trial of AZD1222 (ChAdOx1 nCoV-19) in healthy adults. For TCRbeta chain sequencing, PBMC samples from trial participants were taken at day 0 and at day 28 after the second dose. Looking up the germline V gene yields CDR1 SNHLY and CDR2 FYNNEI. V trim: 9 bases; J trim: 1 base; unmatched bases: 4. From its cysteine to its phenylalanine, the CDR3 spans 14 amino acids. The retained sequence is limited to the CDR3, 42 bases, with the frame set at the first base. Paper-wide results and their limitations: The 56-69-year group was small, and its depth increase did not reach significance, likely because of low power. After two AZD1222 doses, both the breadth and the depth of spike-specific TCRs were significantly higher than at day 0 and than in MenACWY recipients. Participants were mostly white British, with more females than males. The authors suggested clonal diversity may have been underestimated. Conclusions about previously exposed vaccinees are limited, since just 6 or 7 AZD1222 recipients were seropositive for SARS-CoV-2 at baseline. Because no samples from the day 14 peak response were available, repertoires could be characterized only after the peak T cell response. The whole spike protein was spanned by vaccine-associated CD4 TCRs, and dominant responses were seen in regions 160-218 and 743-854. Nearly half of unique spike-specific TCRs reportedly recognized epitopes outside regions mutated in the B.1.351 and B.1.1.7 variants.

The CDR3 regions of human TCRbeta chains were analyzed by immunosequencing. Turning to the authors' computational methods: Repertoire TCRs were matched against a reference library of SARS-CoV-2-specific TCRs generated with the MIRA antigen-specificity platform. Breadth meant the fraction of unique TCRs that were SARS-CoV-2-associated, whereas depth meant the fraction of total T cells that were SARS-CoV-2-associated. Each spike-specific TCR was assigned to its reactive spike region and to a CD4 or CD8 class using the MIRA data. Log10-transformed breadth and depth values were compared by one-way ANOVA with Sidak's multiple comparisons tests. TCRdb provides this immuneACCESS table in a form limited to in-frame rearrangements. Some clones are lacking; in checked studies, under half of them reflect an unresolved V gene, and why the rest are absent is not known. From that table come the V and J calls and clone size; the DNA was used to work out D and trimming. The sample contains under 150,000 clones, around 90% of them found a single time. The ten largest clones take up 28% of the sample.

The sample consisted of peripheral blood, taken on day 0 of AZD1222 vaccination. The receptor was derived from an adult in good health. The rearranged segments are TRBV2 and TRBJ1-4, with 8 middle bases fitting TRBD1. The CDR3 region: CASTDRGTNEKLFF. The DNA is as follows: TGTGCCAGTACTGACAGGGGAACTAATGAAAAACTGTTTTTT.